This T cell receptor (beta chain) stems from a study of T cell responses to AZD1222 COVID-19 vaccine. The study's findings and limits: Among the donors, most were white British and more were female, and clonal diversity was possibly underestimated. Seropositivity was recorded at baseline in only 6 or 7 AZD1222 recipients.

The junction had 6 bases not matched to a gene; V was cut back by 3 bases and J by 5 bases. CDR3 length: 14 amino acids. Germline V CDR1 and CDR2: MNHEY, SVGEGT. The data were produced by immunoSEQ multiplex PCR, yet TCRdb's version contains in-frame clones alone and is incomplete. The data contain 120,000 to 150,000 clones, 92% of them singletons. Turning to this clone: Its antigen is undetermined.

The sample here was peripheral blood, taken on day 0 of AZD1222 vaccination. This TCR was recovered from an adult in good health. J is TRBJ1-1 and V is TRBV6-2 or TRBV6-3, with 7 bases identical to TRBD1. The DNA for the CDR3 is TGTGCCAGCAGTTATCAGGGGGGGCGGACTGAAGCTTTCTTT. It yields the protein CASSYQGGRTEAFF.